The clone carrying this T cell receptor (beta chain) was found a few times. These data belong to a study of early T cells in non-severe SARS-CoV-2 infection. Study details: Sequencing of unsorted whole blood was done on bulk RNA, leaving chains unpaired.

CDR3 length: 12 amino acids. Germline CDR1 GTSNPN, CDR2 SVGIG (reference sequence). V was shortened by 5 bases and J by 2 bases, with 10 bases between the two germline ends. One entry per CDR3 protein results from TCRdb running MiXCR on the 5' RACE reads. The profile covers tens of thousands of distinct CDR3 sequences, with about 7% appearing a single time and under 5% taken by the ten largest. Sample: whole blood. The rearrangement links TRBV30 to TRBJ2-7; D unclear. The receptor was derived from an adult who was a healthcare worker with PCR-confirmed SARS-CoV-2 infection or an uninfected control (not recorded which). The CDR3 DNA follows: TGTGCCTGGGGCCTTAAGGCCTACGAGCAGTACTTC. It translates to CAWGLKAYEQYF.